The rows below give T cell receptor beta chains drawn from one sample of a study of blood T cell repertoires in COVID-19. Assay used: immunoSEQ multiplex PCR; TCRdb lists only in-frame clones, some missing. The sample contains around 130,000 clones, roughly four fifths of which appear only once. Material: PBMCs or T cells enriched from blood (not recorded which). The receptors come from a man aged 30-40 years who had recovered from COVID-19. CDR3s include the opening cysteine and the closing phenylalanine or tryptophan. The order of the fields is clone size, V gene, D gene, J gene, CDR3 protein, CDR3 DNA. A D gene is named only where the DNA matches it firmly. The listing skips clone size in some rows; elsewhere it reads once, few, many or a size class.

abundance: once
v_gene: TRBV2
d_gene: NA
j_gene: TRBJ2-7
CDR3aa: CASISPYDMRASYEQYF
CDR3nt: TGTGCCAGCATCTCACCCTACGACATGCGGGCCTCCTACGAGCAGTACTTC

abundance: NA
v_gene: TRBV24-1
d_gene: TRBD2
j_gene: TRBJ2-3
CDR3aa: CATSDSAGGPDTQYF
CDR3nt: TGTGCCACCAGTGATTCGGCGGGGGGGCCGGATACGCAGTATTTT

abundance: NA
v_gene: TRBV10-1
d_gene: NA
j_gene: TRBJ2-7
CDR3aa: CASGEGSPYSYEQYF
CDR3nt: TGCGCCAGTGGAGAGGGTTCCCCTTACTCCTACGAGCAGTACTTC

abundance: NA
v_gene: TRBV3-1/TRBV3-2
d_gene: NA
j_gene: TRBJ2-1
CDR3aa: CASTFGGSSYNEQFF
CDR3nt: TGTGCCAGCACCTTTGGAGGTTCATCCTACAATGAGCAGTTCTTC

abundance: NA
v_gene: TRBV6-2/TRBV6-3
d_gene: NA
j_gene: TRBJ2-7
CDR3aa: CASSYSPRLQSSYEQYF
CDR3nt: TGTGCCAGCAGTTACTCCCCCCGATTACAAAGCTCCTACGAGCAGTACTTC

abundance: NA
v_gene: TRBV7-9
d_gene: NA
j_gene: TRBJ2-1
CDR3aa: CASSLAGLLGLEQFF
CDR3nt: TGTGCCAGCAGCTTAGCGGGACTCCTCGGGTTAGAGCAGTTCTTC

abundance: NA
v_gene: TRBV5-4
d_gene: TRBD2
j_gene: TRBJ2-3
CDR3aa: CASSVGTSGGTDTQYF
CDR3nt: TGTGCCAGCAGCGTAGGGACTAGCGGAGGCACAGATACGCAGTATTTT

abundance: NA
v_gene: TRBV27
d_gene: NA
j_gene: TRBJ2-1
CDR3aa: CASRLAGIVNEQFF
CDR3nt: TGTGCCAGCAGATTGGCGGGAATCGTAAATGAGCAGTTCTTC

abundance: NA
v_gene: TRBV30
d_gene: NA
j_gene: TRBJ1-5
CDR3aa: CAWSAGGGKRPQHF
CDR3nt: TGTGCCTGGAGCGCCGGTGGGGGGAAGCGGCCCCAGCATTTT

abundance: NA
v_gene: TRBV5-4
d_gene: TRBD1
j_gene: TRBJ1-6
CDR3aa: CASSLRLQGDSPLHF
CDR3nt: TGTGCCAGCAGCTTGCGGTTGCAGGGGGATTCACCCCTCCACTTT

abundance: once
v_gene: TRBV9
d_gene: TRBD1
j_gene: TRBJ2-1
CDR3aa: CASSVTGGSYNEQFF
CDR3nt: TGTGCCAGCAGCGTGACAGGGGGCTCCTACAATGAGCAGTTCTTC

abundance: NA
v_gene: TRBV10-3
d_gene: NA
j_gene: TRBJ1-4
CDR3aa: CAIRGTEWEKLFF
CDR3nt: TGTGCCATCAGGGGCACAGAATGGGAAAAACTGTTTTTT

abundance: NA
v_gene: TRBV5-6
d_gene: NA
j_gene: TRBJ2-1
CDR3aa: CASSLGATRGNEQFF
CDR3nt: TGTGCCAGCAGCTTAGGCGCAACAAGGGGCAATGAGCAGTTCTTC

abundance: NA
v_gene: TRBV5-6
d_gene: NA
j_gene: TRBJ2-1
CDR3aa: CASSWDLASYNEQFF
CDR3nt: TGTGCCAGCAGCTGGGACTTGGCTTCCTACAATGAGCAGTTCTTC

abundance: NA
v_gene: TRBV10-3
d_gene: TRBD1
j_gene: TRBJ1-6
CDR3aa: CAIGSGGFSPLHF
CDR3nt: TGTGCCATCGGGTCAGGGGGTTTTTCACCCCTCCACTTT

abundance: once
v_gene: TRBV18
d_gene: TRBD1
j_gene: TRBJ1-6
CDR3aa: CASSSGTENSPLHF
CDR3nt: TGTGCCAGCTCCTCCGGGACAGAAAATTCACCCCTCCACTTT

abundance: many
v_gene: TRBV1
d_gene: NA
j_gene: TRBJ2-1
CDR3aa: CTSSVSGSSYNEQFF
CDR3nt: TGCACCAGCAGCGTTAGTGGGAGCTCCTACAATGAGCAGTTCTTC

abundance: NA
v_gene: TRBV9
d_gene: NA
j_gene: TRBJ1-3
CDR3aa: CASSAPLSSGNTIYF
CDR3nt: TGTGCCAGCAGCGCCCCCTTGAGCTCTGGAAACACCATATATTTT

abundance: NA
v_gene: TRBV10-2
d_gene: NA
j_gene: TRBJ2-3
CDR3aa: CASSGGTEGGTQYF
CDR3nt: TGCGCCAGCAGTGGAGGGACCGAAGGGGGTACGCAGTATTTT

abundance: NA
v_gene: TRBV5-1
d_gene: NA
j_gene: TRBJ2-1
CDR3aa: CASQPTEASYNEQFF
CDR3nt: TGCGCCAGCCAACCAACTGAGGCCTCCTACAATGAGCAGTTCTTC

abundance: NA
v_gene: TRBV5-1
d_gene: TRBD2
j_gene: TRBJ2-3
CDR3aa: CASSLGTSGGAGTQYF
CDR3nt: TGCGCCAGCAGCTTGGGGACTAGCGGGGGGGCAGGTACGCAGTATTTT

abundance: NA
v_gene: TRBV11-2
d_gene: TRBD2
j_gene: TRBJ2-3
CDR3aa: CASHRGRVVDTDTQYF
CDR3nt: TGTGCCAGCCACAGAGGGAGGGTTGTGGACACAGATACGCAGTATTTT

abundance: NA
v_gene: TRBV19
d_gene: TRBD1
j_gene: TRBJ2-2
CDR3aa: CASSMGTGVTGELFF
CDR3nt: TGTGCCAGTAGTATGGGGACAGGGGTCACCGGGGAGCTGTTTTTT

abundance: NA
v_gene: TRBV6-5
d_gene: NA
j_gene: TRBJ1-6
CDR3aa: CASSQGKEGSPLHF
CDR3nt: TGTGCCAGCAGTCAGGGAAAAGAAGGTTCACCCCTCCACTTT

abundance: NA
v_gene: TRBV19
d_gene: TRBD2
j_gene: TRBJ2-7
CDR3aa: CASSIRLAGGPSGEQYF
CDR3nt: TGTGCCAGTAGTATAAGGTTAGCGGGAGGGCCTTCTGGGGAGCAGTACTTC

abundance: NA
v_gene: TRBV5-5
d_gene: NA
j_gene: TRBJ2-1
CDR3aa: CASSPQAPLYNEQFF
CDR3nt: TGTGCCAGCAGCCCACAGGCCCCTCTATACAATGAGCAGTTCTTC

abundance: NA
v_gene: TRBV5-1
d_gene: NA
j_gene: TRBJ1-1
CDR3aa: CASSLQDGHTEAFF
CDR3nt: TGCGCCAGCAGCTTACAGGACGGACACACTGAAGCTTTCTTT

abundance: NA
v_gene: TRBV2
d_gene: NA
j_gene: TRBJ1-1
CDR3aa: CASSDEVAANTEAFF
CDR3nt: TGTGCCAGCAGTGATGAGGTAGCTGCGAACACTGAAGCTTTCTTT

abundance: NA
v_gene: TRBV3-1/TRBV3-2
d_gene: TRBD1
j_gene: TRBJ2-5
CDR3aa: CASSQDPGQGGETQYF
CDR3nt: TGTGCCAGCAGCCAAGATCCCGGACAGGGGGGTGAGACCCAGTACTTC

abundance: NA
v_gene: TRBV27
d_gene: TRBD1
j_gene: TRBJ1-1
CDR3aa: CASSLLGQSAFF
CDR3nt: TGTGCCAGCAGTCTATTGGGACAGTCGGCTTTCTTT

abundance: NA
v_gene: TRBV5-4
d_gene: TRBD1
j_gene: TRBJ2-3
CDR3aa: CASSRGTGRTDTQYF
CDR3nt: TGTGCCAGCAGCCGCGGGACAGGGCGAACAGATACGCAGTATTTT

abundance: once
v_gene: TRBV5-4
d_gene: TRBD1
j_gene: TRBJ2-7
CDR3aa: CASSLGTGGAEQYF
CDR3nt: TGTGCCAGCAGCCTCGGGACAGGGGGCGCCGAGCAGTACTTC